Listed here are 21 T cell receptor beta chains from one sample, sequenced in a study of T cells in Graves' hyperthyroidism and ophthalmopathy. Authors of the study amplified TCR beta CDR3 regions from RNA transcripts. The HTBI set primed first-round TCR CDR3 RT-PCR. TCRdb called the multiplex PCR reads again in MiXCR, with one record for every CDR3 protein. The sample contains about 290,000 distinct CDR3 sequences, about an eighth of which appear only once. Sequencing was carried out using blood. The receptors stem from a woman in her twenties or thirties with Graves' hyperthyroidism that later progressed to Graves' ophthalmopathy.

Ten or more counts support this clonotype. The chain uses TRBV28 and TRBJ2-5; TRBD2 agrees at 14 bases. Germline V CDR1 and CDR2: MDHEN, SYDVKM. This CDR3 contains 17 residues. Losses at the gene ends were 6 bases for V and 4 bases for J; bases not matched to a gene: 10. CDR3 loop: CASSLGLAGVSSETQYF. The CDR3 DNA is TGTGCCAGCAGCTTGGGACTAGCGGGAGTATCGTCAGAGACCCAGTACTTC.

This clonotype came up many times. The chain recombines TRBV7-2 with TRBJ1-2, with 7 bases aligning to TRBD1. The germline V gene has CDR1 SGHTA and CDR2 FQGNSA. V was clipped by 5 bases and J by 5 bases; unmatched bases: 5. This CDR3 is built from 13 residues. CDR3 sequence (DNA): TGTGCCAGCAGCCAAGGGGGCCTATATGGCTACACCTTC. This sequence encodes CASSQGGLYGYTF. Combining the CDR3 with reference TRBV7-2 and TRBJ1-2 gives the whole variable domain GAGVSQSPSNKVTEKGKDVELRCDPISGHTALYWYRQSLGQGLEFLIYFQGNSAPDKSGLPSDRFSAERTGGSVSTLTIQRTQQEDSAVYLCASSQGGLYGYTFGSGTRLTVV.

The V call is TRBV20-1, the J call TRBJ1-2, with D unclear. The CDR3 is made up of 14 amino acids. The V gene's germline CDR1 is DFQATT and CDR2 SNEGSKA (reference sequence). Trimming cost V 0 bases and J 4 bases, with 12 bases left between them. The CDR3 is CSARDEDRRYGYTF. CDR3 coding DNA: TGCAGTGCTAGAGATGAAGACCGGCGCTATGGCTACACCTTC.

This clonotype was counted many times. The V call is TRBV28, the J call TRBJ2-1; tentative D call: TRBD1 (6 bases). This CDR3 has 14 residues. Germline CDR1 reads MDHEN; CDR2 reads SYDVKM. The ends were cut back, 6 bases at V and 0 bases at J, with 9 bases in the middle. The CDR3 loop reads CASRGQSSYNEQFF. DNA for the CDR3: TGTGCCAGCAGAGGACAGAGCTCCTACAATGAGCAGTTCTTC.

This clonotype came up many times. The chain has TRBV7-2 and TRBJ2-5; the D is unclear. The germline V gene has CDR1 SGHTA and CDR2 FQGNSA. Trimming left V 1 base short and J 1 base short, with 10 bases between. The CDR3 extends over 15 amino acids. The CDR3 region is CASSLGLAGQETQYF. CDR3 in DNA: TGTGCCAGCAGCTTAGGCTTGGCAGGCCAAGAGACCCAGTACTTC.

This clonotype was observed at least ten times. The V call is TRBV4-3, the J call TRBJ2-3; D is ambiguous. Trimming shortened V by 0 bases and J by 4 bases, and 5 bases separated the two germline ends. The CDR3 contains 13 residues. Looked up from germline, CDR1 is LGHNA and CDR2 is YSLEER. The CDR3 loop reads CASSQDWADTQYF. The CDR3 nucleotides read TGCGCCAGCAGCCAAGATTGGGCAGATACGCAGTATTTT.

V and J are TRBV5-1 and TRBJ1-1; 7 bases match TRBD1. J lost 0 bases, V lost 4 bases, and 15 bases had no gene match. Germline V gene sequence: CDR1 SGHRS, CDR2 YFSETQ. The CDR3 totals 18 residues. CDR3 sequence reads: CASSVTGVGNLMNTEAFF. The CDR3 DNA is TGCGCCAGCAGCGTTACAGGGGTAGGAAACCTCATGAACACTGAAGCTTTCTTT.

J is TRBJ2-5 and V is TRBV14; possible D gene TRBD2, 5 bases. The germline V gene has CDR1 SGHDN and CDR2 FVKESK. This CDR3 has 14 residues. The V end lost 2 bases, the J end lost 4 bases, and 11 bases lay between the germline ends. CDR3 in amino acids: CASSQLSGGETQYF. The DNA of the CDR3 is TGTGCCAGCAGCCAATTATCCGGAGGAGAGACCCAGTACTTC.

The rearrangement uses TRBV20-1 and TRBJ2-5, with D hard to call. The germline gives CDR1 DFQATT, CDR2 SNEGSKA (reference sequence). The CDR3 has 18 amino acids. V lost 3 bases and J lost 2, with 25 bases in between. Here the CDR3 reads CSASSASSSAPQQETQYF. CDR3 coding DNA: TGCAGTGCTAGTAGTGCCAGCAGTTCCGCCCCACAGCAAGAGACCCAGTACTTC.

The chain is built from TRBV4-3 and TRBJ1-2, with a tentative D call TRBD1 (5 bases). The CDR3 length is 14 residues. Trimming took off 0 bases at V and 7 bases at J, with 12 bases between the two ends. CDR1 is LGHNA and CDR2 is YSLEER in the germline V gene. The CDR3 bases are TGCGCCAGCAGCCAAGATCGGGCAGGGTCTGGCTACACCTTC. Protein: CASSQDRAGSGYTF.

This clonotype was detected many times. This chain connects TRBV20-1 to TRBJ2-1; 11 nucleotides line up with TRBD2. The trim removed 4 bases at V and 5 bases at J, leaving 10 bases unmatched. Germline V CDR1 and CDR2: DFQATT, SNEGSKA (reference sequence). CDR3 length: 16 amino acids. DNA for the CDR3: TGCAGTGCTACCGCTCCGGGACTAGCGGCTAACAATGAGCAGTTCTTC. Protein sequence: CSATAPGLAANNEQFF.

This clonotype was found many times. J is TRBJ2-1 and V is TRBV13, with 7 bases that match TRBD2. Germline V gives CDR1 PRHDT, CDR2 FYEKMQ (reference sequence). The length of the CDR3 is 15 residues. The V and J ends lost 3 bases and 4 bases, in that order; junction bases with no gene match: 6. CDR3 region: CASSFSGREYNEQFF. The CDR3 DNA is TGTGCCAGCAGCTTTAGTGGGAGGGAGTACAATGAGCAGTTCTTC.

This clonotype was observed at least ten times. The chain carries TRBV5-1 and TRBJ2-1; D unresolved. The germline V gene has CDR1 SGHRS and CDR2 YFSETQ. The CDR3 has 15 residues. V was clipped by 0 bases and J by 4 bases, with 11 bases between them. The CDR3 reads CASSLVWDPYNEQFF. The CDR3 coding sequence is TGCGCCAGCAGCTTGGTCTGGGATCCGTACAATGAGCAGTTCTTC.

This clonotype was recorded many times. The chain has TRBV2 and TRBJ1-5; a weak D match, TRBD1 (5 bases). V lost 4 bases, J lost 3 bases, and 13 bases lay in between. Germline loops: CDR1 SNHLY, CDR2 FYNNEI. The CDR3 extends over 15 amino acids. CDR3 amino acids: CASSGLGTVNQPQHF. The CDR3 region has the DNA TGTGCCAGCAGTGGCCTCGGGACGGTCAATCAGCCCCAGCATTTT.

The V call is TRBV19, the J call TRBJ1-3, with a possible D match to TRBD1 (5 bases). Germline V lookup: CDR1 LNHDA, CDR2 SQIVND (reference sequence). The CDR3 totals 16 residues. Trimming removed 6 bases at V and 8 bases at J, with 23 bases between. The CDR3, as DNA: TGTGCCAGTAGCCTTCTGTTTGCGAGTACAGGAGACACCATATATTTT. Translation gives CASSLLFASTGDTIYF.

V usage is TRBV28 and J usage is TRBJ2-3, with 9 positions matching TRBD2. V shed 6 bases, J shed 7 bases, and the junction held 17 bases outside the gene matches. CDR1 is MDHEN, CDR2 SYDVKM, per germline. The length of the CDR3 is 17 residues. CDR3: CASRRTSVTNKGYTQYF. In nucleotides, the CDR3 is TGTGCCAGCAGAAGGACTAGCGTCACCAACAAGGGATATACGCAGTATTTT.

This clonotype was observed at least ten times. At one of its ends the junction is not consistent with the germline gene, which may arise from a read error. The chain couples TRBV29-1 to TRBJ2-7, with D possibly being TRBD2 (6 bases). CDR1 and CDR2 (germline): SQVTM, ANQGSEA. This CDR3 is built from 14 residues. The CDR3, as DNA: TGCAGCGTGGAAGGAAGTGGGACTGCCTACGAGCAGTACTTC. This translates into CSVEGSGTAYEQYF.

This clonotype was seen at least ten times. CDR3 DNA: TGTGCCAGCAGCGCAAGCGGGGCAGATACGCAGTATTTT. It specifies CASSASGADTQYF. V gene TRBV9 combines with J gene TRBJ2-3; 7 nucleotides align to TRBD2. CDR1 is SGDLS, CDR2 YYNGEE, per germline. J gave up 4 bases and V 3 bases, and 2 bases lay outside the gene matches. CDR3 length: 13 amino acids. The complete variable domain, with remaining parts taken from reference TRBV9 and TRBJ2-3, reads DSGVTQTPKHLITATGQRVTLRCSPRSGDLSVYWYQQSLDQGLQFLIQYYNGEERAKGNILERFSAQQFPDLHSELNLSSLELGDSALYFCASSASGADTQYFGPGTRLTVL.

This clonotype was counted many times. This chain joins TRBV20-1 and TRBJ2-1, with 8 bases fitting TRBD2. This CDR3 is 17 amino acids long. Trimming removed 1 base from V and 0 bases from J; junction bases left unmatched: 8. CDR1 and CDR2 (germline): DFQATT, SNEGSKA (reference sequence). CDR3 nucleotides: TGCAGTGCTAGAGGAAAGGGCGGGACTAGCTCCTACAATGAGCAGTTCTTC. This gives the protein CSARGKGGTSSYNEQFF.

This clonotype was recorded at least ten times. This chain links TRBV28 with TRBJ1-6; D gene unclear. The V gene lost 7 bases and the J gene lost 2 bases, with 9 bases spanning the gap. CDR3 length: 14 amino acids. From germline, CDR1 is MDHEN and CDR2 SYDVKM. The CDR3 DNA is TGTGCCAGCAACAAAGCGGCCTATAATTCACCCCTCCACTTT. Translating it yields CASNKAAYNSPLHF.

As for this clonotype: This likely comes from a read error, as the CDR3 has no conserved phenylalanine or tryptophan at its end. The CDR3 DNA reads as TGTGCCAGCAGCTTATATATAGATAGCAATCAGCCCCAGCATTCT. Residues: CASSLYIDSNQPQHS. The rearrangement uses TRBV7-9 and TRBJ1-5; D gene ambiguous. The length of the CDR3 is 15 residues. The germline V gene has CDR1 SEHNR and CDR2 FQNEAQ (reference sequence). Trimming took 2 bases from V and 0 from J, leaving 8 bases between them.